Presented here are 31 T cell receptor beta chains from one specimen sequenced in a study of blood T cell repertoires in COVID-19. Using immunoSEQ multiplex PCR, the repertoire was profiled, and TCRdb retains in-frame clones only, with some absent. The data show 29,000 or so clones, roughly 90% seen once. Material: peripheral blood. The receptors derive from a human donor in a cohort sampled during active COVID-19.

The chain carries TRBV5-6 and TRBJ2-1, with 9 bases matching TRBD1. V lost 4 bases to trimming and J lost 9 bases; unmatched junction nucleotides: 5. This CDR3 has 13 amino acids. In germline, CDR1 is SGHDT, CDR2 YYEEEE. CDR3 amino acids: CASSRQGVGEQFF. CDR3 DNA: TGTGCCAGCAGCCGACAGGGGGTTGGTGAGCAGTTCTTC.

The genes are TRBV7-9 and TRBJ1-1; TRBD1 aligns across 7 bases. With 5 bases clipped from V and 4 bases from J, the junction kept 16 bases outside the gene matches. The CDR3 is 17 residues long. Germline V gene lookup returns CDR1 SEHNR and CDR2 FQNEAQ (reference sequence). The CDR3 is CASSKVGQGVSGTEAFF. CDR3 coding DNA: TGTGCCAGCAGCAAGGTGGGGCAGGGGGTTTCAGGCACTGAAGCTTTCTTT.

The chain is built from TRBV19 and TRBJ2-2; 9 positions match TRBD1. Germline V gene sequence: CDR1 LNHDA, CDR2 SQIVND (reference sequence). V was clipped by 6 bases and J by 4 bases; unmatched bases: 9. The length of the CDR3 is 16 residues. The CDR3 bases are TGTGCCAGTAGACCCGGACAGGGGATCGTCACCGGGGAGCTGTTTTTT. It specifies CASRPGQGIVTGELFF.

CDR3 in amino acids: CASRTGQLSTDTQYF. CDR3 nucleotide sequence: TGCGCCAGCAGGACCGGACAGCTTAGCACAGATACGCAGTATTTT. The chain employs TRBV5-1 and TRBJ2-3; maybe TRBD1 (6 bases). This CDR3 spans 15 amino acids. V lost 5 bases and J lost 0, with 13 bases in between. Germline assignment: CDR1 SGHRS and CDR2 YFSETQ. The variable domain in full, completed from reference TRBV5-1 and TRBJ2-3, reads KAGVTQTPRYLIKTRGQQVTLSCSPISGHRSVSWYQQTPGQGLQFLFEYFSETQRNKGNFPGRFSGRQFSNSRSEMNVSTLELGDSALYLCASRTGQLSTDTQYFGPGTRLTVL.

The rearrangement joins TRBV3-1 (or the pseudogene TRBV3-2) to TRBJ1-2; D unresolved. This CDR3 has 13 residues. The germline CDR1 and CDR2 sequences are LGHDT and YNNKEL (reference sequence). V lost 6 bases and J lost 4, with 12 bases in between. The CDR3 region has the DNA TGTGCCAGCAGTAGGGCAGGAGGCTATGGCTACACCTTC. It specifies CASSRAGGYGYTF.

The chain recombines TRBV7-9 with TRBJ2-7; D gene uncertain. V was pared by 4 bases and J by 5 bases, with 21 bases between. Germline CDR1 is SEHNR and CDR2 is FQNEAQ (reference sequence). There are 16 residues in the CDR3. DNA for the CDR3: TGTGCCAGCAGCTCCTATCGTTCCGCCAATTCCCACGAGCAGTACTTC. Translation gives CASSSYRSANSHEQYF.

CDR3 nucleotide sequence: TGTGCCAGCAGCCTCCCGGAGGGCCCAAAACTGTTTTTT. Translating gives CASSLPEGPKLFF. The J gene is TRBJ1-4, the V gene TRBV3-1 (or the pseudogene TRBV3-2), with D unclear. The CDR3 consists of 13 residues. With 4 bases removed from V and 10 bases from J, the gap between germline ends came to 13 bases. Germline V CDR1 and CDR2: LGHDT, YNNKEL (reference sequence).

This clone came up once. The gene calls are TRBV7-3 and TRBJ2-3, with 13 bases aligning to TRBD2. The CDR3 covers 19 residues. V lost 5 bases to trimming and J lost 0 bases; unmatched junction nucleotides: 11. Germline V gene data show CDR1 as SGHTA and CDR2 as FQGTGA. CDR3 sequence (DNA): TGTGCCAGCAGCCCACCACTAGCGGGGGGGCCTATAAGCACAGATACGCAGTATTTT. Translated: CASSPPLAGGPISTDTQYF.

This clone was recorded only once. The CDR3: CASSQGGDYTQYF. The CDR3 nucleotides are TGTGCCAGTAGTCAGGGAGGAGATTATACGCAGTATTTT. The V and J genes are TRBV19 and TRBJ2-3, with D possibly being TRBD2 (6 bases). V was pared by 5 bases and J by 7 bases, with 13 bases between. This CDR3 has 13 amino acids. Per the germline V gene, CDR1 is LNHDA and CDR2 is SQIVND (reference sequence).

This chain connects TRBV3-1 (or the pseudogene TRBV3-2) to TRBJ2-3; 10 nucleotides match TRBD1. This CDR3 comprises 16 residues. The V gene's germline CDR1 is LGHDT and CDR2 YNNKEL (reference sequence). Trimming took 2 bases from V and 1 from J; bases not matched to a gene: 3. CDR3 bases: TGTGCCAGCAGCCAATGGACAGGGGGTGGCACAGATACGCAGTATTTT. Translating gives CASSQWTGGGTDTQYF.

This chain uses TRBV6-6 with TRBJ2-1, with D perhaps matching TRBD1 (5 bases). Germline V gives CDR1 MNHNY, CDR2 SVGAGI (reference sequence). CDR3 length: 14 residues. V shed 3 bases and J shed 1 base, with 7 bases lying between them. CDR3: CASSYQGSYNEQFF. In DNA form, the CDR3 reads TGTGCCAGCAGTTATCAGGGTTCCTACAATGAGCAGTTCTTC.

This chain links TRBV28 with TRBJ1-3, with D unresolved. CDR1 is MDHEN and CDR2 is SYDVKM in the germline V gene. V was clipped by 7 bases and J by 1 base, with 8 bases between them. The CDR3 runs 13 residues. Here the CDR3 reads CASMRSSGNTIYF. The CDR3 DNA follows: TGTGCCAGCATGAGGAGTTCTGGAAACACCATATATTTT.

The rearrangement links TRBV3-1 (or the pseudogene TRBV3-2) to TRBJ2-7; the match to TRBD2 covers 9 bases. Per germline, CDR1 LGHDT and CDR2 YNNKEL (reference sequence). The CDR3 is made up of 13 amino acids. J lost 4 bases, V lost 10 bases, and 8 bases had no gene match. This chain's CDR3 is CAMRGGCRYEQYF. The CDR3 nucleotides read TGTGCCATGCGGGGGGGCTGTAGGTACGAGCAGTACTTC.

The table lists this clone with a count of one. V is TRBV7-6 and J is TRBJ2-2; TRBD2 is a possible D gene (6 bases). V dropped 5 bases and J dropped 2 bases, with 15 bases sitting between them. Germline V lookup: CDR1 SGHVS, CDR2 FNYEAQ. The CDR3 runs 16 residues. The CDR3 coding sequence is TGTGCCAGCAGCCCCCGGGTAGCGGAAAACACCGGGGAGCTGTTTTTT. This sequence encodes CASSPRVAENTGELFF. The whole variable domain, remainder taken from reference TRBV7-6 and TRBJ2-2, is GAGVSQSPRYKVTKRGQDVALRCDPISGHVSLYWYRQALGQGPEFLTYFNYEAQQDKSGLPNDRFSAERPEGSISTLTIQRTEQRDSAMYRCASSPRVAENTGELFFGEGSRLTVL.

This chain joins TRBV19 and TRBJ1-4; maybe TRBD1 (5 bases). CDR1 and CDR2 (germline): LNHDA, SQIVND (reference sequence). The V gene lost 5 bases and the J gene lost 0 bases, with 16 bases spanning the gap. This CDR3 is built from 17 residues. The CDR3 DNA follows: TGTGCCAGTAGTTTCCTGGGGGGGAGATCAACTAATGAAAAACTGTTTTTT. This codes for CASSFLGGRSTNEKLFF.

The chain has TRBV19 and TRBJ1-1, with no clear D. Between the trimmed V and J ends, which lost 5 bases and 0 bases, there was a span of 10 bases. Per the germline V gene, CDR1 is LNHDA and CDR2 is SQIVND (reference sequence). The CDR3 runs 14 residues. The CDR3 loop reads CASSGGLLNTEAFF. The DNA for the CDR3 is TGTGCCAGTAGTGGAGGGCTCTTGAACACTGAAGCTTTCTTT.

The rearrangement joins TRBV19 to TRBJ2-5; TRBD2 aligns across 8 bases. This CDR3 region has 18 residues. Germline CDR1 is LNHDA and CDR2 is SQIVND (reference sequence). V was clipped by 1 base and J by 5 bases; unmatched bases: 15. The CDR3 DNA is TGTGCCAGTAGTATAGGGGTGGAAGCGGGGGCCACCGGGGAGACCCAGTACTTC. Translated: CASSIGVEAGATGETQYF. The whole variable domain, remainder taken from reference TRBV19 and TRBJ2-5, is DGGITQSPKYLFRKEGQNVTLSCEQNLNHDAMYWYRQDPGQGLRLIYYSQIVNDFQKGDIAEGYSVSREKKESFPLTVTSAQKNPTAFYLCASSIGVEAGATGETQYFGPGTRLLVL.

The chain joins TRBV14 to TRBJ2-7, with TRBD1 matching 7 bases. CDR1 is SGHDN and CDR2 is FVKESK in the germline V gene. The CDR3 sequence is 14 residues long. The J segment lost 7 bases and the V segment lost 4 bases, leaving 10 bases of the junction unmatched. The CDR3 sequence is CASSPRDRDREQYF. The CDR3 DNA is TGTGCCAGCAGCCCCCGGGACAGAGATAGAGAGCAGTACTTC.

The chain couples TRBV5-1 to TRBJ2-5, with TRBD2 matching 10 bases. The ends lost 2 bases at V and 0 bases at J; junction bases unmatched: 7. The CDR3 consists of 17 residues. CDR1 and CDR2 (germline): SGHRS, YFSETQ. CDR3 DNA: TGCGCCAGCAGCTTACTAGCGGGGCGTCAGTACCAAGAGACCCAGTACTTC. Translation: CASSLLAGRQYQETQYF.

The genes are TRBV19 and TRBJ2-1; 9 nucleotides line up with TRBD2. Per germline, CDR1 LNHDA and CDR2 SQIVND (reference sequence). Losses at the gene ends were 4 bases for V and 10 bases for J; bases not matched to a gene: 5. The CDR3 is 13 residues long. CDR3 sequence (DNA): TGTGCCAGTAGTAAGGGCCTAGCGGGGGAGCAGTTCTTC. This gives the protein CASSKGLAGEQFF.

The chain couples TRBV5-5 to TRBJ2-5; D unresolved. Trimming stripped 2 bases from V and 0 bases from J, with 8 bases between. Germline-derived CDR1 and CDR2 are SGHKS and YYEKEE (reference sequence). This CDR3 comprises 14 residues. CDR3 bases: TGTGCCAGCAGCTTTCAGTTGTACCAAGAGACCCAGTACTTC. This translates into CASSFQLYQETQYF.

The rearrangement links TRBV12-3 or TRBV12-4 to TRBJ2-7; no firm D call. CDR3 length: 13 amino acids. V gave up 1 base and J gave up 0 bases, with 4 bases separating them. The CDR3 coding sequence is TGTGCCAGCAGTTTAGACATCTCCTACGAGCAGTACTTC. It yields the protein CASSLDISYEQYF.

This chain uses TRBV15 with TRBJ1-4; no clear D. Looked up from germline, CDR1 is LNHNV and CDR2 is YYDKDF (reference sequence). CDR3 size: 14 residues. The V gene lost 0 bases and the J gene lost 8 bases, with 10 bases spanning the gap. CDR3 DNA: TGTGCCACCAGCAGAGATGAGGAGTGGGAAAAACTGTTTTTT. It yields the protein CATSRDEEWEKLFF.

The chain carries TRBV6-5 and TRBJ1-1; the match to TRBD1 covers 7 bases. CDR1 MNHEY and CDR2 SVGAGI come from the germline V gene. This CDR3 has 14 amino acids. V was pared by 6 bases and J by 3 bases, with 7 bases of the junction left unmatched. The CDR3 here is CASRTTGLDTEAFF. The CDR3 nucleotides read TGTGCCAGCAGAACGACAGGGCTGGACACTGAAGCTTTCTTT.

The genes are TRBV15 and TRBJ1-3, with a tentative D call TRBD1 (5 bases). CDR3 length: 16 residues. Trimming pared 1 base from V and 2 bases from J, leaving 12 bases between. CDR1 and CDR2 (germline): LNHNV, YYDKDF (reference sequence). The CDR3 DNA reads as TGTGCCACCAGCAGAGGGGATACAGGAGCTGGAAACACCATATATTTT. Residues: CATSRGDTGAGNTIYF. The whole variable domain, remainder taken from reference TRBV15 and TRBJ1-3, is DAMVIQNPRYQVTQFGKPVTLSCSQTLNHNVMYWYQQKSSQAPKLLFHYYDKDFNNEADTPDNFQSRRPNTSFCFLDIRSPGLGDTAMYLCATSRGDTGAGNTIYFGEGSWLTVV.

The rearrangement joins TRBV19 to TRBJ1-5; 8 bases match TRBD1. The germline V gene has CDR1 LNHDA and CDR2 SQIVND (reference sequence). After removal of 3 bases from V and 2 bases from J, the junction contained 6 bases not matched to a gene. The CDR3 extends over 16 amino acids. This CDR3 is CASSMAGGRGNQPQHF. CDR3 DNA: TGTGCCAGTAGTATGGCAGGGGGCAGGGGCAATCAGCCCCAGCATTTT.

CDR3 sequence (DNA): TGTGCCAGCAGGCGTCAGACTGACTACGAGCAGTACTTC. Protein: CASRRQTDYEQYF. The J gene is TRBJ2-7, the V gene TRBV12-3 or TRBV12-4, with D unresolved. V lost 6 bases and J lost 3, with 12 bases in between. The CDR3 extends over 13 amino acids.

This clone was observed a single time. The CDR3 DNA follows: TGTGCCAGCAGCCTCAGGACTTACTCTGGAAACACCATATATTTT. Protein: CASSLRTYSGNTIYF. The chain has TRBV11-3 and TRBJ1-3; D ambiguous. V was cut by 5 bases and J by 0 bases, with 11 bases left in between. The CDR3 extends over 15 amino acids. Germline V lookup: CDR1 SGHNT, CDR2 YENEEA.

CDR3 region: CASSTWTGDTQYF. The CDR3 nucleotides read TGTGCCAGCAGCACGTGGACTGGGGATACGCAGTATTTT. The chain links TRBV7-9 to TRBJ2-3; D is perhaps TRBD2 (5 bases). The germline CDR1 and CDR2 sequences are SEHNR and FQNEAQ (reference sequence). The V and J ends lost 5 bases and 6 bases respectively, with 12 bases between them. This CDR3 is 13 amino acids long.

This chain connects TRBV4-1 to TRBJ2-7; 11 bases align to TRBD2. CDR3 length equals 15 residues. The germline CDR1 and CDR2 sequences are MGHRA and YSYEKL. J lost 3 bases, V lost 1 base, and 2 bases had no gene match. This CDR3 is CASSQAGTSGYEQYF. The CDR3 bases are TGCGCCAGCAGCCAAGCCGGGACTAGCGGCTACGAGCAGTACTTC.

In DNA, the CDR3 is TGTGCCAGTAGTCAAGAGTCGGGAATCTCTGGAAACACCATATATTTT. Amino acid sequence: CASSQESGISGNTIYF. The J gene is TRBJ1-3, the V gene TRBV19; the D is unclear. With 5 bases removed from V and 0 bases from J, the gap between germline ends came to 14 bases. Per the germline V gene, CDR1 is LNHDA and CDR2 is SQIVND (reference sequence). This CDR3 region has 16 residues.